The next 14 T cell receptor beta chains were all read from a single sample in a study of breast tumors, draining lymph nodes, adjacent tissues. TCRdb reprocessed the multiplex PCR reads via MiXCR and lists one record per CDR3 protein. The data show 30,000 to 40,000 distinct CDR3 sequences, 30% to 45% seen once. Sequencing input: breast tumor tissue. The receptors were gathered from a female donor with breast cancer. Some clones in this sample may be carry-over from other donors' samples.

This clonotype was counted ten times or more. V usage is TRBV11-3 and J usage is TRBJ2-1; 8 nucleotides line up with TRBD2. The junction had 10 bases not matched to a gene; V was cut back by 5 bases and J by 1 base. The CDR3 loop spans 17 amino acids. Germline V gene sequence: CDR1 SGHNT, CDR2 YENEEA. This CDR3 reads CASSLGIAGLSYNEQFF. CDR3 sequence (DNA): TGTGCCAGCAGCCTGGGAATAGCGGGACTTTCCTACAATGAGCAGTTCTTC.

This clonotype showed up many times. This rearrangement joins TRBV7-3 to TRBJ2-5; 7 nucleotides align to TRBD2. This CDR3 is built from 17 residues. Germline-derived CDR1 and CDR2 are SGHTA and FQGTGA. Trimming took 0 bases from V and 3 from J; bases not matched to a gene: 10. CDR3 region: CASSLTRGGSEEETQYF. CDR3 nucleotides: TGTGCCAGCAGCTTAACGAGGGGCGGGAGTGAGGAAGAGACCCAGTACTTC.

The V call is TRBV3-1, the J call TRBJ1-1; D is undetermined. This CDR3 comprises 12 residues. V gave up 0 bases and J gave up 4 bases, with 3 bases separating them. Germline V gene sequence: CDR1 LGHDT, CDR2 YNNKEL (reference sequence). CDR3 bases: TGTGCCAGCAGCCAAGATGTCACTGAAGCTTTCTTT. Encoded protein: CASSQDVTEAFF.

The J gene is TRBJ1-4, the V gene TRBV6-1, with TRBD1 identical over 9 bases. J gave up 8 bases and V 6 bases, and 10 bases lay outside the gene matches. Germline V gene sequence: CDR1 MNHNS, CDR2 SASEGT. This CDR3 contains 15 residues. Here the CDR3 DNA reads TGTGCCAGCAGACCGCCCGGGACAGGGTTGGAAAAACTGTTTTTT. Its protein product is CASRPPGTGLEKLFF.

This clonotype appeared a few times. This rearrangement joins TRBV28 to TRBJ2-7, with 9 nucleotides matching TRBD2. In germline, CDR1 is MDHEN, CDR2 SYDVKM. The J segment lost 9 bases and the V segment lost 6 bases, leaving 12 bases of the junction unmatched. This CDR3 has 14 residues. CDR3 nucleotides: TGTGCCAGCAGCGGTAGCGGGAGTGTACGGACGCAGTACTTC. Amino acid sequence: CASSGSGSVRTQYF.

This clonotype was recorded a few times. The rearrangement links TRBV12-3 or TRBV12-4 to TRBJ2-1, with 10 bases aligning to TRBD2. V lost 7 bases to trimming and J lost 8 bases; unmatched junction nucleotides: 8. This CDR3 is 14 amino acids long. The CDR3 bases are TGTGCCAGCACCTCGGGACTAGCGAGCGATGAGCAGTTCTTC. As protein: CASTSGLASDEQFF.

Many counts were recorded for this clonotype. This chain's CDR3 is CASRTLATGVRNEQYF. DNA for the CDR3: TGTGCCAGCAGAACCTTAGCGACAGGGGTAAGGAACGAGCAGTACTTC. The chain carries TRBV6-2 or TRBV6-3 and TRBJ2-7; 8 nucleotides line up with TRBD1. There are 16 residues in the CDR3. The ends lost 6 bases at V and 5 bases at J; junction bases unmatched: 15. The germline CDR1 and CDR2 sequences are MNHEY and SVGEGT.

The V and J genes are TRBV15 and TRBJ2-3; D uncertain. V was trimmed by 4 bases and J by 6 bases, leaving 8 bases between them. CDR3 length equals 12 residues. Germline CDR1 LNHNV, CDR2 YYDKDF (reference sequence). In DNA form, the CDR3 reads TGTGCCACCAGCAAGGGTCCTGATACGCAGTATTTT. Residues: CATSKGPDTQYF.

This clonotype was seen a few times. CDR3 loop: CASSLWGAGNTIYF. The CDR3 DNA reads TGTGCCAGCAGTTTATGGGGGGCTGGAAACACCATATATTTT. The chain combines TRBV27 with TRBJ1-3; D is perhaps TRBD1 (5 bases). The CDR3 totals 14 residues. Germline CDR1 MNHEY, CDR2 SMNVEV (reference sequence). Trimming cost V 1 base and J 2 bases, with 6 bases left between them.

As to this clonotype: A much bigger clone sits one base away, suggesting this may be a read error. The chain uses TRBV19 and TRBJ2-2, with D perhaps TRBD2 (5 bases). The V gene's germline CDR1 is LNHDA and CDR2 SQIVND (reference sequence). The CDR3 consists of 13 residues. CDR3 sequence (DNA): TGTGCCAGTAGTAGGGCGAACACCGGGGAGCTGGTTTTT. Amino acids: CASSRANTGELVF.

V usage is TRBV12-3 or TRBV12-4 and J usage is TRBJ2-3; D ambiguous. The CDR3 is made up of 13 amino acids. With 4 bases removed from V and 3 bases from J, the gap between germline ends came to 8 bases. CDR3 sequence reads: CASSSQNTDTQYF. CDR3 in DNA: TGTGCCAGCAGTTCACAGAATACAGATACGCAGTATTTT.

A word on this clonotype: A much larger clone differs by one base, so this may be a read error. V is TRBV6-2 or TRBV6-3 and J is TRBJ2-1; tentative D call: TRBD2 (5 bases). Germline CDR1 and CDR2: MNHEY and SVGEGT. The CDR3 sequence is 17 residues long. The germline V and J ends were trimmed by 2 bases and 5 bases, with 19 bases remaining between them. CDR3 coding DNA: TGTGCCAGCAGTTACAGGAGAGGGCCCTCCTTCCACAATGAGCAGTTCTTC. Translated, it gives CASSYRRGPSFHNEQFF.

By frequency in the sample, this clonotype is medium-sized. At one end the junction does not follow the germline gene, possibly because of a read error. The rearrangement uses TRBV5-6 and TRBJ2-7; 12 bases are shared with TRBD2. CDR1 SGHDT and CDR2 YYEEEE come from the germline V gene. The CDR3 has 15 amino acids. CDR3 amino acids: CASSPTSGSIYGQYF. Written as DNA, the CDR3 is TGTGCCAGCAGCCCGACTAGCGGGAGTATCTACGGGCAGTACTTC.

The chain joins TRBV11-2 to TRBJ2-3; TRBD2 aligns across 13 bases. CDR1 is SGHAT and CDR2 is FQNNGV in the germline V gene. The V gene end was trimmed by 4 bases and the J gene end by 8 bases; junction bases not matched to a gene: 6. The CDR3 has 15 amino acids. CDR3 sequence: CASSSGLAGFGTQYF. The CDR3 bases are TGTGCCAGCAGCTCGGGACTAGCGGGATTTGGTACGCAGTATTTT. The full variable domain, rest sourced from reference TRBV11-2 and TRBJ2-3, is EAGVAQSPRYKIIEKRQSVAFWCNPISGHATLYWYQQILGQGPKLLIQFQNNGVVDDSQLPKDRFSAERLKGVDSTLKIQPAKLEDSAVYLCASSSGLAGFGTQYFGPGTRLTVL.